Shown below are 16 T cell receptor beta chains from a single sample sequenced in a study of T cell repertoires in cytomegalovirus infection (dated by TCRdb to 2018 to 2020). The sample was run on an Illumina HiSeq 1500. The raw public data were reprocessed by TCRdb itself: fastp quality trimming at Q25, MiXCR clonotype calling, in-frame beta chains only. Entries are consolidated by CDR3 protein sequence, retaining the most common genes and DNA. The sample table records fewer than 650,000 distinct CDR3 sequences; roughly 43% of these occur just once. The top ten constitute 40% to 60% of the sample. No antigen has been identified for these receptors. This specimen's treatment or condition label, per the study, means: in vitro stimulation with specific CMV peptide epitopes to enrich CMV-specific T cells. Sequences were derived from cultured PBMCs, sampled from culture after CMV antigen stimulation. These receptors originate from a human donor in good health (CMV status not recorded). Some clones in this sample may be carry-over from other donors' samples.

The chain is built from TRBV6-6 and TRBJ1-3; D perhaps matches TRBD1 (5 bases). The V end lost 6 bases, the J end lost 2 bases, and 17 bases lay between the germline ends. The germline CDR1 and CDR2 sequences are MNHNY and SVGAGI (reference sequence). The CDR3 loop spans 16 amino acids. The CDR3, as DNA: TGTGCCAGCAGGGCGGGGGAGGGGAAAGCTGGAAACACCATATATTTT. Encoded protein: CASRAGEGKAGNTIYF.

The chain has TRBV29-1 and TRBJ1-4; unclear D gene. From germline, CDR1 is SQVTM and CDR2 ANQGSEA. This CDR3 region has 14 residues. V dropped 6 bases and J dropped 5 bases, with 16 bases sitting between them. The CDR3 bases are TGCAGCGTCCTCGACCTGGACGGGAATGAAAAACTGTTTTTT. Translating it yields CSVLDLDGNEKLFF.

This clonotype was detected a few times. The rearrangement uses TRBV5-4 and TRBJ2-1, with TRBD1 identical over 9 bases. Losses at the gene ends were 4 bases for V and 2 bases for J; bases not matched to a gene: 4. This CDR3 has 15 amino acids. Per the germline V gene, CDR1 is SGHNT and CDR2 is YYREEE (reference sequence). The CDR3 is CASSGDRAPYNEQFF. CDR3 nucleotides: TGTGCCAGCAGCGGGGACAGGGCCCCCTACAATGAGCAGTTCTTC.

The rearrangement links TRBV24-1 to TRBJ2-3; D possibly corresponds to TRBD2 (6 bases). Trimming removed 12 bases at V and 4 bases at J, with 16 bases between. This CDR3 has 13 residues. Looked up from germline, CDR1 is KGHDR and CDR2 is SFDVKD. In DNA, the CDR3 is TGTGCCCCTCAACGGGAGAAACCAGATACGCAGTATTTT. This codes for CAPQREKPDTQYF.

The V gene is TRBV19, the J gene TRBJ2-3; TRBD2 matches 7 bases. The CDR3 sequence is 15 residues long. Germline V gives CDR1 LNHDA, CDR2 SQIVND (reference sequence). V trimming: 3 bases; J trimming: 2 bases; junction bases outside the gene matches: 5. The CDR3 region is CASSIRREHTDTQYF. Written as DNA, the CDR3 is TGTGCCAGTAGTATCCGGCGGGAGCACACAGATACGCAGTATTTT.

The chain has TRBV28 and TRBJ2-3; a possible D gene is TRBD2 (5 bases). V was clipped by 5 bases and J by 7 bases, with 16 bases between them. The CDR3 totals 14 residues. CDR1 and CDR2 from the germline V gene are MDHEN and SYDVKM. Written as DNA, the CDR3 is TGTGCCAGCAGTCCGCTATCGGACTCGAATACGCAGTATTTT. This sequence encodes CASSPLSDSNTQYF.

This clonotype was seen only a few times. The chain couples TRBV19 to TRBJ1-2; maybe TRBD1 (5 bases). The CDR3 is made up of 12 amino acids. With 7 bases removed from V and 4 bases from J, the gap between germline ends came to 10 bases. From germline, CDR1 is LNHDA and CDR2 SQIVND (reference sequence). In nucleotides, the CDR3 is TGTGCCAGTAATCGGGACGCCTATGGCTACACCTTC. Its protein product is CASNRDAYGYTF. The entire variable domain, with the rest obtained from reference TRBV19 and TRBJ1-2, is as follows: DGGITQSPKYLFRKEGQNVTLSCEQNLNHDAMYWYRQDPGQGLRLIYYSQIVNDFQKGDIAEGYSVSREKKESFPLTVTSAQKNPTAFYLCASNRDAYGYTFGSGTRLTVV.

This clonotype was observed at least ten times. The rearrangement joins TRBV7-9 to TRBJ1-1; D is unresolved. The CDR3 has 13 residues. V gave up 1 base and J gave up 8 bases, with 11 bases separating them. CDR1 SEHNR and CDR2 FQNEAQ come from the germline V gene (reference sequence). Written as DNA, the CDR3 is TGTGCCAGCAGCTTAGACACCCTGAAAGAAGCTTTCTTT. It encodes CASSLDTLKEAFF.

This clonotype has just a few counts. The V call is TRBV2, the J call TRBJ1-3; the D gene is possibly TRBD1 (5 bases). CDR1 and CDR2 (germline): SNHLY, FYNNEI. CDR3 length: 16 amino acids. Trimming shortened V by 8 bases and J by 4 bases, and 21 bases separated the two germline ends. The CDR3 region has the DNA TGTGCCAGCGTAGGGATTGGGGGTTCTGACGGAAACACCATATATTTT. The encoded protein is CASVGIGGSDGNTIYF.

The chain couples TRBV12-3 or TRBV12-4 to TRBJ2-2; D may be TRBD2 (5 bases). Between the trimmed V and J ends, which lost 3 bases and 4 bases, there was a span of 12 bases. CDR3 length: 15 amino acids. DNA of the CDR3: TGTGCCAGCAGTTTGGTCACTCGGGGCACCGGGGAGCTGTTTTTT. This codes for CASSLVTRGTGELFF.

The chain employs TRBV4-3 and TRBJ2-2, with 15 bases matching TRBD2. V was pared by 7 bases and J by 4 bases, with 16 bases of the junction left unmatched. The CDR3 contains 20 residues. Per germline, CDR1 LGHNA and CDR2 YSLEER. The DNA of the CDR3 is TGCGCCAGCACCAAGGAGGGGGGACTAGCGGGAGGCCGGGTCACCGGGGAGCTGTTTTTT. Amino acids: CASTKEGGLAGGRVTGELFF.

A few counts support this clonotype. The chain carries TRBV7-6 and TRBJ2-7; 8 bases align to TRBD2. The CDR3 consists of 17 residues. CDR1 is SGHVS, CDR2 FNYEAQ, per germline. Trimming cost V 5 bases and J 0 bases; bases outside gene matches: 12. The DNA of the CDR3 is TGTGCCAGCAGCCCTACTCCCGGGACTAGTTACTCCTACGAGCAGTACTTC. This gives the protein CASSPTPGTSYSYEQYF. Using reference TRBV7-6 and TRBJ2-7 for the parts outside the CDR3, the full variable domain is GAGVSQSPRYKVTKRGQDVALRCDPISGHVSLYWYRQALGQGPEFLTYFNYEAQQDKSGLPNDRFSAERPEGSISTLTIQRTEQRDSAMYRCASSPTPGTSYSYEQYFGPGTRLTVT.

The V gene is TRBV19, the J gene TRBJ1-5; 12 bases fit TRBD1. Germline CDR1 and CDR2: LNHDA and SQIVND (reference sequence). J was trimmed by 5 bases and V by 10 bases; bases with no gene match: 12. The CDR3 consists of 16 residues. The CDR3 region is CATAGTGGLGDQPQHF. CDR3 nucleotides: TGTGCCACCGCCGGGACAGGGGGCCTGGGGGATCAGCCCCAGCATTTT.

The CDR3 here is CASSLGGLGTGELFF. CDR3 in DNA: TGTGCCAGCAGTTTAGGTGGCCTCGGCACCGGGGAGCTGTTTTTT. V gene TRBV12-3 or TRBV12-4 combines with J gene TRBJ2-2; D is undetermined. This CDR3 has 15 amino acids. Trimming took 1 base from V and 4 from J, leaving 10 bases between them.

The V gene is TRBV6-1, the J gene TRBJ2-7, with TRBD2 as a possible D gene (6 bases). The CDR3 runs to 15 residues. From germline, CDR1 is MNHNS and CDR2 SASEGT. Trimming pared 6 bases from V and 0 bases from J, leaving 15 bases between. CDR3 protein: CASRMGGITSYEQYF. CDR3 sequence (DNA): TGTGCCAGCAGGATGGGGGGTATTACCTCCTACGAGCAGTACTTC.

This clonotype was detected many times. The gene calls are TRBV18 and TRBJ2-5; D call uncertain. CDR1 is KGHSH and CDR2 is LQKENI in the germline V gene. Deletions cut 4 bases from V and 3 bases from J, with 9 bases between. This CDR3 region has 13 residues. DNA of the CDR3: TGTGCCAGCTCACACGGACGAGAAGAGACCCAGTACTTC. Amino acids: CASSHGREETQYF.